This T cell receptor (beta chain) was recovered during a study of patients and donors after allogeneic stem cell transplantation. This CDR3 has 15 amino acids. Between the trimmed V and J ends, which lost 2 bases and 5 bases, there was a span of 15 bases. Germline CDR1 reads SGHTA; CDR2 reads FQGNSA. This clonotype was detected a few times. MiXCR was run by TCRdb on the RT-PCR reads, yielding one entry per CDR3 protein. The sample includes approximately 98,000 distinct CDR3 sequences, about a third of them seen just once. Material: blood, either unsorted or a sorted T cell fraction (not recorded which). The rearrangement joins TRBV7-2 to TRBJ1-2; the D gene is possibly TRBD1 (6 bases). The TCR was taken from a human donor who was either an allogeneic HSCT recipient or a stem cell or donor lymphocyte infusion donor (not recorded which). It is not recorded whose cells these are; they may come from a transplant donor. The CDR3 spells CASSLRRDTPYGYTF. CDR3 sequence (DNA): TGTGCCAGCAGCTTAAGACGGGACACCCCATATGGCTACACCTTC.